What follows describes a single T cell receptor (beta chain). This clone's antigen is unknown. No clone much larger than this one lies a single base away; base qualities are absent. The donors belonged to the validation cohort of around 120 subjects, which was separate from the approximately 610-subject first cohort. This sample is part of a study of cytomegalovirus exposure and HLA in healthy donors (dated by TCRdb to between 2016 and 2019). Describing the broader study: The 666 repertoires of the first cohort and the 95 to 150 validation repertoires were produced on the same platform, according to a later analysis. The study aimed to test whether cataloging public T cell receptors could reveal signatures of past pathogen exposure. A separate validation cohort of 90 to 150 different subjects was used in addition to the roughly 640-subject first cohort. High-throughput TCR immunosequencing, statistical association of individual TCRs with disease status, and machine learning were combined to predict cytomegalovirus infection status.

Summary of the overall study and its limitations: According to the authors, the approach could potentially be generalized to other disease states and immunological phenotypes. Most TCR sequences were seen in very few donors, while some public TCRs were found in many individuals. In vitro tests confirmed that three of the cytomegalovirus-associated TCR beta chains recognize cytomegalovirus antigens. The validation cohort had no HLA typing available for a later analysis, so co-occurrence within that cohort was assessed over all 110 or so repertoires. The classifier was reported to diagnose cytomegalovirus status with high specificity and sensitivity in both the original and validation cohorts. The study gave a list of 150 to 200 TCR beta chains associated with cytomegalovirus. A later analysis found that TCRs clustered in the first cohort also tended to co-occur in the 120 validation repertoires, with about 94% of cluster scores above 0.

Including cysteine and phenylalanine, the CDR3 has 14 amino acids. The entry retains the CDR3 DNA only, 42 bases that are in frame from base 1. V lost 3 bases and J lost 5 bases, and the count of bases not matched to a germline gene is 6. For CDR1 and CDR2, the germline V gene lists SGDLS and YYNGEE. The library was obtained by the immunoSEQ multiplex PCR assay. The study's processing was this. A statistical classification framework was built for diagnosing cytomegalovirus status from the catalog of TCR beta chain sequences. The immuneACCESS repertoire file appears here via TCRdb, limited to in-frame rearrangements. These files lack a portion of the clones; in checked studies, under half of the deficit traces to unresolved V genes, and the cause of the others is not known. The V and J calls and clone size come from that table; D and trimming were worked out from the DNA. This sample has roughly 120,000 clones in its table, and about 83% of those were observed once. The ten largest clones capture 4.9% of the sample.

The rearranged segments are TRBV9 and TRBJ2-7, and 9 junction bases match TRBD1. The sequence was collected from a man aged 18 to 35 in good health and CMV-seronegative. The sample comprised PBMCs. The DNA sequence is TGTGCCAGCAGCGCCGGGACAGGGAACAACGAGCAGTACTTC. It translates to CASSAGTGNNEQYF.